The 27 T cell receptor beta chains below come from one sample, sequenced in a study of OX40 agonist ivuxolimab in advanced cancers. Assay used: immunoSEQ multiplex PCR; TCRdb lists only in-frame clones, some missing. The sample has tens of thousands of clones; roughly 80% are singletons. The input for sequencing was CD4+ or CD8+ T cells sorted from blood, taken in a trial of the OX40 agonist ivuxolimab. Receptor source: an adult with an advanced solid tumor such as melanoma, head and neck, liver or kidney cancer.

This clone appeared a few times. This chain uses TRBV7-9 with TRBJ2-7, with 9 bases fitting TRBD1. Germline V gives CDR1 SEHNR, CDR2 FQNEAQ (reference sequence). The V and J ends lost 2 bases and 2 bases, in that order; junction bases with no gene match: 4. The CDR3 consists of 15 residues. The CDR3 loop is CASSLLGQGTYEQYF. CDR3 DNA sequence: TGTGCCAGCAGCTTATTGGGACAGGGTACCTACGAGCAGTACTTC.

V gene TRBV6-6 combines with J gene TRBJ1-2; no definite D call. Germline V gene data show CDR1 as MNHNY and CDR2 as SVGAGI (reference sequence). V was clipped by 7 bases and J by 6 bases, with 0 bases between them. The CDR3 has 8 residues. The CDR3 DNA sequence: TGTGCCAGCAATGGCTACACCTTC. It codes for CASNGYTF.

CDR3 coding DNA: TGCGCCAGCCGGATCTTAGGGTTCGCCGGGGAGCTGTTTTTT. It is translated as CASRILGFAGELFF. The rearrangement uses TRBV5-1 and TRBJ2-2; no reliable D call. Germline assignment: CDR1 SGHRS and CDR2 YFSETQ. V was shortened by 7 bases and J by 6 bases, with 16 bases between the two germline ends. The CDR3 runs 14 residues.

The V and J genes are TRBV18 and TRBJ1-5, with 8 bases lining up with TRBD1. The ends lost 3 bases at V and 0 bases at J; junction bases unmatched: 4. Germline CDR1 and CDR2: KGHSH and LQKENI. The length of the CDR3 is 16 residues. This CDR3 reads CASSPETGASNQPQHF. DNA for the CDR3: TGTGCCAGCTCACCCGAGACAGGGGCTAGCAATCAGCCCCAGCATTTT.

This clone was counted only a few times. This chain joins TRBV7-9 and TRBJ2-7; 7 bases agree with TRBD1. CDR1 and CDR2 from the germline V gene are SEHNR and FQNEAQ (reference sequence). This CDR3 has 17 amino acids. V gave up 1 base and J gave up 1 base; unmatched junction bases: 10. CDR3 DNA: TGTGCCAGCAGCTTAGGAGGTGGGGACAGAAGGTCCTACGAGCAGTACTTC. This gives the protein CASSLGGGDRRSYEQYF.

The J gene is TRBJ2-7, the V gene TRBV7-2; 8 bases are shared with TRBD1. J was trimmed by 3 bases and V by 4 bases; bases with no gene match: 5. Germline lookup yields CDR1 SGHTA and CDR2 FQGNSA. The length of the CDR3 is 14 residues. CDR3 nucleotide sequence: TGTGCCAGCAGCTCTCACACAGGGGGCTACGAGCAGTACTTC. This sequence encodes CASSSHTGGYEQYF.

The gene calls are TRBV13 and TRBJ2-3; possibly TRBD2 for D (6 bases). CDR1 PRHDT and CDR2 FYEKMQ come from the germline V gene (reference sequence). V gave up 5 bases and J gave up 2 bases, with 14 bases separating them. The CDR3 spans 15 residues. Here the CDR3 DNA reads TGTGCCAGCAGCCGACGCGGGGCCATCACAGATACGCAGTATTTT. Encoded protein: CASSRRGAITDTQYF.

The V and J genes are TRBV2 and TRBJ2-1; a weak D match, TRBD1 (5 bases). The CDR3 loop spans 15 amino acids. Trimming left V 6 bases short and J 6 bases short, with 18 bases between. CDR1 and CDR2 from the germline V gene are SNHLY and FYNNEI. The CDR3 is CASRDNNMRRNEQFF. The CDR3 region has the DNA TGTGCCAGCAGGGACAACAATATGCGGCGCAATGAGCAGTTCTTC. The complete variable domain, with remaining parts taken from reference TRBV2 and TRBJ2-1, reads EPEVTQTPSHQVTQMGQEVILRCVPISNHLYFYWYRQILGQKVEFLVSFYNNEISEKSEIFDDQFSVERPDGSNFTLKIRSTKLEDSAMYFCASRDNNMRRNEQFFGPGTRLTVL.

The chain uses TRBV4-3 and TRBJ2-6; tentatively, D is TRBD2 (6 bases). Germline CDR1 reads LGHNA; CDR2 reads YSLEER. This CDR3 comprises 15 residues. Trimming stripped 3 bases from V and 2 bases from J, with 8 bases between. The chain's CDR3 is CASSQGGAGANVLTF. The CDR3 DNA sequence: TGCGCCAGCAGCCAGGGCGGGGCTGGGGCCAACGTCCTGACTTTC.

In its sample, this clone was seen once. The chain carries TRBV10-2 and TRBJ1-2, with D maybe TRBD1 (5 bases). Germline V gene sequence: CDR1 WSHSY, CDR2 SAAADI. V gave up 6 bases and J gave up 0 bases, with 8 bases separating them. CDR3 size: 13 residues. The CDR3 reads CASSPTANYGYTF. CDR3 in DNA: TGCGCCAGCAGCCCGACAGCTAACTATGGCTACACCTTC.

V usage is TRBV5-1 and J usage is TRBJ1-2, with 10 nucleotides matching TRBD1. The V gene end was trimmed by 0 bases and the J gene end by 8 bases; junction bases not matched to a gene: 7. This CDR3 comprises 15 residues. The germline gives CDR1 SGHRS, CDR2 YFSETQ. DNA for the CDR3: TGCGCCAGCAGCTTGGCGGGACAGGGGCATTGGGGCTACACCTTC. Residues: CASSLAGQGHWGYTF.

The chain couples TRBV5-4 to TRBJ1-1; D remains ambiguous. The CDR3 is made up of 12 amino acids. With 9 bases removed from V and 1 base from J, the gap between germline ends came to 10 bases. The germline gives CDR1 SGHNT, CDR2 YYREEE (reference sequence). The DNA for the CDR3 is TGTGCCACCAGATTACGGAACACTGAAGCTTTCTTT. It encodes CATRLRNTEAFF.

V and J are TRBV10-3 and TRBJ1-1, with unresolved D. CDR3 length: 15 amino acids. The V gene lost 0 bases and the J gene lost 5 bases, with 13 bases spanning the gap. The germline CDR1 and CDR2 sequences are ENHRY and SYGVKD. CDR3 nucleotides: TGTGCCATCAGTGAGTCGACGGTCTCTGGGACTGAAGCTTTCTTT. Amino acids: CAISESTVSGTEAFF.

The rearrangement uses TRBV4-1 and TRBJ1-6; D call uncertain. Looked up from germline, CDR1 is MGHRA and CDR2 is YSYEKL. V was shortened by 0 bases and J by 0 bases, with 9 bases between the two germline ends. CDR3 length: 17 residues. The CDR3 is CASSQDSRFSYNSPLHF. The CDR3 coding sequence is TGCGCCAGCAGCCAAGATTCCCGGTTCTCCTATAATTCACCCCTCCACTTT.

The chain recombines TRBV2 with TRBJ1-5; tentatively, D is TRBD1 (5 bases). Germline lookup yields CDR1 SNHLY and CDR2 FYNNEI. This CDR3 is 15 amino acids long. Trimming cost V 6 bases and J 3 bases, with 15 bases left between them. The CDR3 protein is CASRVRDGLNQPQHF. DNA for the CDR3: TGTGCCAGCAGAGTCCGGGACGGCCTCAATCAGCCCCAGCATTTT.

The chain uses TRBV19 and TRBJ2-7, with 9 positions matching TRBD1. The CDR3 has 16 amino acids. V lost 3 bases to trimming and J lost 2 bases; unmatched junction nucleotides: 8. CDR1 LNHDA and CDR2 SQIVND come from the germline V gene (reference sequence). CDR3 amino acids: CASSMAGQGSTYEQYF. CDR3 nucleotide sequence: TGTGCCAGTAGTATGGCCGGACAGGGGTCTACCTACGAGCAGTACTTC.

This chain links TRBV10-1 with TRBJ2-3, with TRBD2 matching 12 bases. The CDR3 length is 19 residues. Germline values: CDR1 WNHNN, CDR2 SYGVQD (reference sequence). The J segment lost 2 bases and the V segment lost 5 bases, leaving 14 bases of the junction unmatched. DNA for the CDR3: TGCGCCAGCAGTCTTCGACTAGCGGGGGCCCCGCCTAACACAGATACGCAGTATTTT. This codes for CASSLRLAGAPPNTDTQYF.

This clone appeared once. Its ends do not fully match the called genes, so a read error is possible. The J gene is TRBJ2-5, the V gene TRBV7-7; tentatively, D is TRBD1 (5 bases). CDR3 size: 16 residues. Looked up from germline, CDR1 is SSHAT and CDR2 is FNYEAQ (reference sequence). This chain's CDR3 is CASSRLGRVEQETQYF. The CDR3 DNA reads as TGTGCTAGCAGCCGACTGGGGCGAGTGGAACAAGAGACCCAGTACTTC.

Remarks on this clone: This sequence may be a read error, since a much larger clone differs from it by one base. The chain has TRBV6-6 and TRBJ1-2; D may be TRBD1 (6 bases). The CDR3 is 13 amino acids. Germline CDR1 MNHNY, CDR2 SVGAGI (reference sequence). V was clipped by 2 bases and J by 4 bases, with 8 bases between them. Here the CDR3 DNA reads TGTGCCAGCAGTTACGGACAGTCCTATGGCTACACCTTC. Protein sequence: CASSYGQSYGYTF.

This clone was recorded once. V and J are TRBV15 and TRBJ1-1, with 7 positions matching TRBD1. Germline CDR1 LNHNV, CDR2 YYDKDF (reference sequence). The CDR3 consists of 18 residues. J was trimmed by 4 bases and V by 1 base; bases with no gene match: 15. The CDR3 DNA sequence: TGTGCCACCAGCAGAGGGCCTTTAGGGGGCGCAGGGAGCACTGAAGCTTTCTTT. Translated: CATSRGPLGGAGSTEAFF. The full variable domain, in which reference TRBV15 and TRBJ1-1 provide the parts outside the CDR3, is DAMVIQNPRYQVTQFGKPVTLSCSQTLNHNVMYWYQQKSSQAPKLLFHYYDKDFNNEADTPDNFQSRRPNTSFCFLDIRSPGLGDTAMYLCATSRGPLGGAGSTEAFFGQGTRLTVV.

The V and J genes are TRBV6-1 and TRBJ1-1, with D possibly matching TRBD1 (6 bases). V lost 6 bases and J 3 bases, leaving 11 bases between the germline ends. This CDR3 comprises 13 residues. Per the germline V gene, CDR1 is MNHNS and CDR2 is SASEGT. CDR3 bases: TGTGCCAGCAGGGTCGGGGGCGACACTGAAGCTTTCTTT. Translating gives CASRVGGDTEAFF.

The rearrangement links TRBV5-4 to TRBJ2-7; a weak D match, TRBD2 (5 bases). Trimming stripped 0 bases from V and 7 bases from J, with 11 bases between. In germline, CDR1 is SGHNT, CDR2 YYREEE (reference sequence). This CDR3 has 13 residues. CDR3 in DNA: TGTGCCAGCAGCTTGGTAATGGGGAGAGAGCAGTACTTC. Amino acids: CASSLVMGREQYF.

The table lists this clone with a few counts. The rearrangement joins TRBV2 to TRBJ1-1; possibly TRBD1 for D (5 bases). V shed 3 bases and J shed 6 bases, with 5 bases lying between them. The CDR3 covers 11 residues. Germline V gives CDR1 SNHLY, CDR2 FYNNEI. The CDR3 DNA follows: TGTGCCAGCAGTGACAGGGCTGAAGCTTTCTTT. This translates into CASSDRAEAFF.

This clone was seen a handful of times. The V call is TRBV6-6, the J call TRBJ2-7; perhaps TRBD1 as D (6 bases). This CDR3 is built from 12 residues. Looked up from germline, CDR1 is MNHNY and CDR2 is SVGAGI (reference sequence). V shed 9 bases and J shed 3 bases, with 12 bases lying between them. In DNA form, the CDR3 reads TGTGCCAGTCGGGACACGGTCTACGAGCAGTACTTC. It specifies CASRDTVYEQYF.

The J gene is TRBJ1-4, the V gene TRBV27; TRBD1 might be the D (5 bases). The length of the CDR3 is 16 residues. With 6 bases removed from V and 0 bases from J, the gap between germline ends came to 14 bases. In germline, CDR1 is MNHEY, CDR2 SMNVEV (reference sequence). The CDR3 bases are TGTGCCAGCAGGACCGACAGAACTTCAACTAATGAAAAACTGTTTTTT. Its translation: CASRTDRTSTNEKLFF.

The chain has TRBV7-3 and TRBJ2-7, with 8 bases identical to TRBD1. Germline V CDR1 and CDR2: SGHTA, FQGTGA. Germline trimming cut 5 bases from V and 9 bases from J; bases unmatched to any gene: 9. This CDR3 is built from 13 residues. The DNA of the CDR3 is TGTGCCAGCAGCCTAGCGCCTGACAGGGGGCAGTACTTC. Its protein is CASSLAPDRGQYF.

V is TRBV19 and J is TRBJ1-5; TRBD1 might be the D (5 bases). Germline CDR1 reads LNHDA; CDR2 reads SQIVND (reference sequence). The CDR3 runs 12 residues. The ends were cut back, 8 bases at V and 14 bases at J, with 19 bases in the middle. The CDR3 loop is CASGGTLGQEHF. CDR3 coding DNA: TGTGCCAGTGGCGGGACCTTAGGCCAGGAGCATTTT.